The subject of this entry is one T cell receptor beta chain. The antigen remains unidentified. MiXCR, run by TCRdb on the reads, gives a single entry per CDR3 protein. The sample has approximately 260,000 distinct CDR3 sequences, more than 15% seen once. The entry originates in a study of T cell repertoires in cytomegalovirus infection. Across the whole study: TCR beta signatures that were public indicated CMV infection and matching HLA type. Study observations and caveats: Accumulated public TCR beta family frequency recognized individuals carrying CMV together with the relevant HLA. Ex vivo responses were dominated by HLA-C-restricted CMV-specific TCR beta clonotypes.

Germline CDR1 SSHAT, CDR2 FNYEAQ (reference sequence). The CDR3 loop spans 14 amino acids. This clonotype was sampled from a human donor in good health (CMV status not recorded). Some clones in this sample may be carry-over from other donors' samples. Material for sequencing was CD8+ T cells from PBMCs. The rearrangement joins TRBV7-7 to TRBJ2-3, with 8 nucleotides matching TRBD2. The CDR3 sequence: CASALAGRADTQYF. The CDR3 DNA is TGTGCTAGCGCTCTAGCGGGTCGTGCAGATACGCAGTATTTT.